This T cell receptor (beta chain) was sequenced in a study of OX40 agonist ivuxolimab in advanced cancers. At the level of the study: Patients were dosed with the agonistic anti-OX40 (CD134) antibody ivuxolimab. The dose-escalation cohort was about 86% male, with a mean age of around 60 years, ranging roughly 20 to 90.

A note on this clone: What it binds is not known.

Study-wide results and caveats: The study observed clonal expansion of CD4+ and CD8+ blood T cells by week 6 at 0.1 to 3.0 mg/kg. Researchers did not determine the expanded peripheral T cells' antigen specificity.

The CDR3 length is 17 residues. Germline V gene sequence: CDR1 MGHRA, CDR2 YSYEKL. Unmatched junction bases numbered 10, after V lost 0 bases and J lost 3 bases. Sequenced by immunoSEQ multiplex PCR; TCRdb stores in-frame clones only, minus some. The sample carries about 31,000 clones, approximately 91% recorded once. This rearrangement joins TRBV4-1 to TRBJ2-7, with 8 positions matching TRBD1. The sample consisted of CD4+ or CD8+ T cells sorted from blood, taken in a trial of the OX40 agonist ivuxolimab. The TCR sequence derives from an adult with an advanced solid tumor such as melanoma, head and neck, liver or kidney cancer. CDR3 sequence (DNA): TGCGCCAGCAGCCAAGAGGATTCGGGACAGGTCTACTACGAGCAGTACTTC. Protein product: CASSQEDSGQVYYEQYF.